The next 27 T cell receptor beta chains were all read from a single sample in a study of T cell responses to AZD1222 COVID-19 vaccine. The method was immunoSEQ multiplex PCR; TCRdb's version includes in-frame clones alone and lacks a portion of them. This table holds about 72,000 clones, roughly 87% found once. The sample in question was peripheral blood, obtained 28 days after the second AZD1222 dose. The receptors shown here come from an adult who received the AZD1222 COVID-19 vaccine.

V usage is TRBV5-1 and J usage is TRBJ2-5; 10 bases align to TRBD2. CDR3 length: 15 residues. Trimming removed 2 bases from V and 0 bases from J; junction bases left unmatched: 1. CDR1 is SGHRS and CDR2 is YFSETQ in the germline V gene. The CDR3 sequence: CASSLAGGYQETQYF. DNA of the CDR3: TGCGCCAGCAGCTTAGCGGGAGGGTACCAAGAGACCCAGTACTTC.

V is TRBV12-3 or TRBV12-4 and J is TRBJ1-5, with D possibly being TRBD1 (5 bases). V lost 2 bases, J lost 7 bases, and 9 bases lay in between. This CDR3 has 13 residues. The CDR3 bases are TGTGCCAGCAGTTTAAGGGGAAGACAGCCCCAGCATTTT. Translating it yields CASSLRGRQPQHF.

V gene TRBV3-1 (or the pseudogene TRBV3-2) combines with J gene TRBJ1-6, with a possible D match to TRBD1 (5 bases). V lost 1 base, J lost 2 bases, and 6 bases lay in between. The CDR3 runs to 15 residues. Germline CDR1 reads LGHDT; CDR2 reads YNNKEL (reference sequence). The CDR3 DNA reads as TGTGCCAGCAGCCAAGCAGGGCCCTATAATTCACCCCTCCACTTT. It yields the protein CASSQAGPYNSPLHF.

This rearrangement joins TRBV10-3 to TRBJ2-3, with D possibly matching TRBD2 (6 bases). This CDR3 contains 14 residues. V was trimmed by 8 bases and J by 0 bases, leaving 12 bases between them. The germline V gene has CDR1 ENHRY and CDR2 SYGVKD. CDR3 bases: TGTGCCATCGGAGTAGCGGAAAGCACAGATACGCAGTATTTT. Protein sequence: CAIGVAESTDTQYF.

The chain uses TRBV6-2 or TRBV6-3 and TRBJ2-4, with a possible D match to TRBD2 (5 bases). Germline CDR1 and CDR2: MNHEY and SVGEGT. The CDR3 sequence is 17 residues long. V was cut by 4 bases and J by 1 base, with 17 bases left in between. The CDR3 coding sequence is TGTGCCAGCAGTTCCGATCCCTACCCGGGGGCCAAAAACATTCAGTACTTC. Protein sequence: CASSSDPYPGAKNIQYF.

This chain's CDR3 is CASSLGTTGELFF. DNA of the CDR3: TGTGCCAGCAGTCTAGGGACAACCGGGGAGCTGTTTTTT. The chain links TRBV12-3 or TRBV12-4 to TRBJ2-2; TRBD1 might be the D (6 bases). V was clipped by 5 bases and J by 5 bases, with 9 bases between them. This CDR3 spans 13 amino acids.

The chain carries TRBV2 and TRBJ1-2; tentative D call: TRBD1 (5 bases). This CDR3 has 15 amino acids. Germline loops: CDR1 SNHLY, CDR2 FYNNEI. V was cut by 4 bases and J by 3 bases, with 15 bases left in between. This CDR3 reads CASSGSRALDYGYTF. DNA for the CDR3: TGTGCCAGCAGTGGAAGCAGGGCTTTGGACTATGGCTACACCTTC.

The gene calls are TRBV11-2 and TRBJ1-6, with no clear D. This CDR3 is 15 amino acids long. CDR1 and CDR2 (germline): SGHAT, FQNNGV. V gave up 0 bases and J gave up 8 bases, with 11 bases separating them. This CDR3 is CASSLDGGGDSPLHF. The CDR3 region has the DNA TGTGCCAGCAGCTTAGACGGAGGTGGGGATTCACCCCTCCACTTT.

This CDR3 is CASRLNSGNTIYF. The CDR3 DNA reads as TGTGCCAGCAGGCTTAATTCTGGAAACACCATATATTTT. The V gene is TRBV27, the J gene TRBJ1-3; D is uncertain. V gave up 6 bases and J gave up 1 base, with 7 bases separating them. The CDR3 has 13 residues. CDR1 is MNHEY, CDR2 SMNVEV, per germline (reference sequence).

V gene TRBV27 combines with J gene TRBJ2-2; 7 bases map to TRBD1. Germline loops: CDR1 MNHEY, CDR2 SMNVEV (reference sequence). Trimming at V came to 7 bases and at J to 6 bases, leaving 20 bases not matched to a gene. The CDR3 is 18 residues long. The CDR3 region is CASTFLGTGTAWAGELFF. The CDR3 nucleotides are TGTGCCAGCACTTTCCTTGGGACCGGGACAGCTTGGGCCGGGGAGCTGTTTTTT.

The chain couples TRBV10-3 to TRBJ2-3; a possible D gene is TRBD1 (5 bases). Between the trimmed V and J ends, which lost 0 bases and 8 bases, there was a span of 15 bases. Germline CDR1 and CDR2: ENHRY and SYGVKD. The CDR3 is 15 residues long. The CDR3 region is CAISESAAAQGTQYF. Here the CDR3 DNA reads TGTGCCATCAGTGAGTCCGCGGCCGCCCAGGGTACGCAGTATTTT.

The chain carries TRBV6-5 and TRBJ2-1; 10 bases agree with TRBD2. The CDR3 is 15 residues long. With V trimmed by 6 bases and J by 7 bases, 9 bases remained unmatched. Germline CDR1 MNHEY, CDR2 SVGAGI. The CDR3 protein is CASSPLAGVANEQFF. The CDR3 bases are TGTGCCAGCAGCCCCCTAGCGGGAGTTGCGAATGAGCAGTTCTTC.

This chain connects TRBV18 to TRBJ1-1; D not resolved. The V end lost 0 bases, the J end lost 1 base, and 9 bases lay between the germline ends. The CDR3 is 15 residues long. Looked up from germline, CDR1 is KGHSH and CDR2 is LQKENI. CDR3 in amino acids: CASSPPKNRNTEAFF. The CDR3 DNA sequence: TGTGCCAGCTCACCACCGAAGAACAGGAACACTGAAGCTTTCTTT.

The CDR3 sequence is CASSLGLAGVDTQYF. Here the CDR3 DNA reads TGCGCCAGCAGCTTGGGACTAGCGGGCGTAGATACGCAGTATTTT. This chain joins TRBV5-1 and TRBJ2-3, with 10 bases lining up with TRBD2. The CDR3 loop spans 15 amino acids. With V trimmed by 0 bases and J by 5 bases, 3 bases remained unmatched. Germline V gene sequence: CDR1 SGHRS, CDR2 YFSETQ.

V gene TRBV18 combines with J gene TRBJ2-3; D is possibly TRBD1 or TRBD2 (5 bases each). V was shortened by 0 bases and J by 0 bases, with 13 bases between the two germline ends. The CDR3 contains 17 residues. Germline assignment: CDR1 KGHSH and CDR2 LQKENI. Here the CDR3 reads CASSPPGTKTSTDTQYF. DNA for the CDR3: TGTGCCAGCTCACCACCGGGGACCAAGACTAGCACAGATACGCAGTATTTT.

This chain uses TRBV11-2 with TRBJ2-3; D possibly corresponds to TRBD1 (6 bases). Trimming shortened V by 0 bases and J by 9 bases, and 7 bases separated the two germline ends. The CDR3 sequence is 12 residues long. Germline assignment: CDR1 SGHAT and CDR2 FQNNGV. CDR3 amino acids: CASSLDQGTQYF. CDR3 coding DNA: TGTGCCAGCAGCTTAGACCAGGGGACGCAGTATTTT.

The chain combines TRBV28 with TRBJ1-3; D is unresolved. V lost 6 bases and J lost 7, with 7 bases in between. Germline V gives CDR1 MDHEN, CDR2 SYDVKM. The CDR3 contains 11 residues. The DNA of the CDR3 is TGTGCCAGCAGCTTCGGCAACACCATATATTTT. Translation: CASSFGNTIYF.

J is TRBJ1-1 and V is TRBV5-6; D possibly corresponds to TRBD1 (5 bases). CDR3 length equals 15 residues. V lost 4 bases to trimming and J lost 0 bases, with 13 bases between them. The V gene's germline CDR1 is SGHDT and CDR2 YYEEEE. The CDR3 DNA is TGTGCCAGCAGCCCGCTCGGGGGGATGAACACTGAAGCTTTCTTT. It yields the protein CASSPLGGMNTEAFF.

The CDR3: CASSLSGLAAGELFF. The CDR3 DNA follows: TGTGCCAGCAGCTTAAGCGGACTAGCGGCCGGGGAGCTGTTTTTT. This rearrangement joins TRBV13 to TRBJ2-2, with TRBD2 matching 10 bases. Germline loops: CDR1 PRHDT, CDR2 FYEKMQ (reference sequence). The CDR3 runs to 15 residues. V lost 2 bases and J lost 6; bases outside the gene matches: 3.

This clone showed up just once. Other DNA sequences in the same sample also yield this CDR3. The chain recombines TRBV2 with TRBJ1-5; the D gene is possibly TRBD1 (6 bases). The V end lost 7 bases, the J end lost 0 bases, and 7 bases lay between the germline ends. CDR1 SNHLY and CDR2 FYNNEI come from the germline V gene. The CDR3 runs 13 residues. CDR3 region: CASKGDSNQPQHF. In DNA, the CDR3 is TGTGCCAGCAAGGGGGATAGCAATCAGCCCCAGCATTTT.

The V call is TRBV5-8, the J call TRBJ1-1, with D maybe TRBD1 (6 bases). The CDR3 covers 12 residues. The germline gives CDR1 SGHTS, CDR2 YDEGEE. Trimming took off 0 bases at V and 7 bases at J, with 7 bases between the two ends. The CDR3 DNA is TGTGCCAGCAGCTTGGAGGGGGTTGAAGCTTTCTTT. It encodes CASSLEGVEAFF.

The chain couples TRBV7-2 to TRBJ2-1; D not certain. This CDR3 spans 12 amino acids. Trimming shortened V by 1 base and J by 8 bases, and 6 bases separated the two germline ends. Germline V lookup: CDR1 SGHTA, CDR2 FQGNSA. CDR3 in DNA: TGTGCCAGCAGCTTAGATGGGGATGAGCAGTTCTTC. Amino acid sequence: CASSLDGDEQFF. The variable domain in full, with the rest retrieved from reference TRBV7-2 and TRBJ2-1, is GAGVSQSPSNKVTEKGKDVELRCDPISGHTALYWYRQSLGQGLEFLIYFQGNSAPDKSGLPSDRFSAERTGGSVSTLTIQRTQQEDSAVYLCASSLDGDEQFFGPGTRLTVL.

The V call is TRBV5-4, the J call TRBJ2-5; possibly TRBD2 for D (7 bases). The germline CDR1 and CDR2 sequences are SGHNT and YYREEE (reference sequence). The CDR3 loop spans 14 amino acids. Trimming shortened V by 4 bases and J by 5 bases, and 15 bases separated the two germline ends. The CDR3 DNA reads TGTGCCAGCAGCCAGGGGCCCGGGAGGGAGACCCAGTACTTC. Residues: CASSQGPGRETQYF.

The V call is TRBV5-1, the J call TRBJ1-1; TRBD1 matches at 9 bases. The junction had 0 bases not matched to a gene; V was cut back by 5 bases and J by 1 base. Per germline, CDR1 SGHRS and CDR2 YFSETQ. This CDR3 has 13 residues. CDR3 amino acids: CASRGQGNTEAFF. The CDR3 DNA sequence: TGCGCCAGCAGGGGACAGGGGAACACTGAAGCTTTCTTT.

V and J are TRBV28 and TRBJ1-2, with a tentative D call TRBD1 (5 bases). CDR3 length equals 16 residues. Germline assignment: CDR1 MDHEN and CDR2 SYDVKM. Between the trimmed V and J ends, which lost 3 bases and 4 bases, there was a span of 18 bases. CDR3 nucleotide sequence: TGTGCCAGCAGTTTCCCCGGTGGGGGATGGGGCTATGGCTACACCTTC. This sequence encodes CASSFPGGGWGYGYTF.

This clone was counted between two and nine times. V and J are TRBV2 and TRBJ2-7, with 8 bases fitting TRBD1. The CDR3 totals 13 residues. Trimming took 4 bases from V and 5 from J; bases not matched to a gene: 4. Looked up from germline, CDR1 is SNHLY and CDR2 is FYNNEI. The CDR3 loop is CASSANRGNEQYF. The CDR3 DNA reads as TGTGCCAGCAGTGCCAACAGGGGGAACGAGCAGTACTTC.

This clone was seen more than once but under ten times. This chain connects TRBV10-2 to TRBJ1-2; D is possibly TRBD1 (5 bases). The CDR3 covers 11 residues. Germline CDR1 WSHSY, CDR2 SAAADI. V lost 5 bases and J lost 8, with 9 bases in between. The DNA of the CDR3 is TGCGCCAGCAGTCAGGGTCGGGGCTACACCTTC. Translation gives CASSQGRGYTF.